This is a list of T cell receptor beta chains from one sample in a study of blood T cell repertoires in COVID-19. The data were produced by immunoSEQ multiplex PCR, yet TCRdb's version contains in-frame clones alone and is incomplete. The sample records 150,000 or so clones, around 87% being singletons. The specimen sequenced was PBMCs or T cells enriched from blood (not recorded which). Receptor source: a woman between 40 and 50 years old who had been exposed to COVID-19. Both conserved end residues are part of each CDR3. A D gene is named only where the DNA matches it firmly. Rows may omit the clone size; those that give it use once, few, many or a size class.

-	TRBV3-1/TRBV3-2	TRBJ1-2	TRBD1	CASSQGDRRGYTF	TGTGCCAGCAGCCAAGGGGACAGGCGTGGCTACACCTTC
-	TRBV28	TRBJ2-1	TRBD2	CASSSPASGISSYNEQFF	TGTGCCAGCAGTTCTCCCGCTAGCGGGATTTCCTCCTACAATGAGCAGTTCTTC
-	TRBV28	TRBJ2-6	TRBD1	CASSRTGGAGANVLTF	TGTGCCAGCAGTCGGACAGGGGGCGCTGGGGCCAACGTCCTGACTTTC
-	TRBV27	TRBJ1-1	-	CASSFRPREGTEAFF	TGTGCCAGCAGTTTCCGCCCCAGGGAAGGCACTGAAGCTTTCTTT
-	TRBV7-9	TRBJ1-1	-	CASSWEENTEAFF	TGTGCCAGCAGCTGGGAGGAGAACACTGAAGCTTTCTTT
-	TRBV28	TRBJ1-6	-	CASSLRTVPYNSPLHF	TGTGCCAGCAGTTTAAGGACAGTACCCTATAATTCACCCCTCCACTTT
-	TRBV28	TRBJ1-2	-	CASSFPRVGGRDGYTF	TGTGCCAGCAGTTTCCCCCGGGTTGGGGGCAGGGATGGCTACACCTTC
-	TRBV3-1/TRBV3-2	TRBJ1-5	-	CASSQRSGNQPQHF	TGTGCCAGCAGCCAACGCAGTGGCAATCAGCCCCAGCATTTT
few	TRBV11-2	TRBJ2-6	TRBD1	CASRDRAAGANVLTF	TGTGCCAGCAGGGACAGGGCGGCTGGGGCCAACGTCCTGACTTTC
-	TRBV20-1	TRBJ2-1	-	CSAPGGNEQFF	TGCAGTGCCCCCGGGGGCAATGAGCAGTTCTTC
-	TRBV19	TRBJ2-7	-	CASSYSWSVTGQYEQYF	TGTGCCAGTAGTTATAGTTGGTCCGTTACAGGGCAATACGAGCAGTACTTC
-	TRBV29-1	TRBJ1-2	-	CSVATGDRGYTF	TGCAGCGTTGCCACGGGGGATCGCGGCTACACCTTC
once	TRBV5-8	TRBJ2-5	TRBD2	CASSGLARETQYF	TGTGCCAGCAGCGGACTAGCTAGGGAGACCCAGTACTTC
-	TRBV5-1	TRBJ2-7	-	CASSLDGTPYEQYF	TGCGCCAGCAGCTTGGATGGCACCCCCTACGAGCAGTACTTC
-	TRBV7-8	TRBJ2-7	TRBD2	CASSLGEGTGAAYEQYF	TGTGCCAGCAGCTTGGGGGAGGGGACGGGAGCCGCCTACGAGCAGTACTTC
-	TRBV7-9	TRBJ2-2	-	CASSLRQANTGELFF	TGTGCCAGCAGCCTTCGACAGGCGAACACCGGGGAGCTGTTTTTT
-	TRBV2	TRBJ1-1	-	CASRDFLGGTEAFF	TGTGCCAGCAGAGACTTCCTCGGAGGAACTGAAGCTTTCTTT
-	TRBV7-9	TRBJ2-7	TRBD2	CASRREGEGYEQYF	TGTGCCAGCAGACGGGAGGGAGAAGGCTACGAGCAGTACTTC
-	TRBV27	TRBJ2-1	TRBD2	CASSRLAGTAQFF	TGTGCCAGCAGCCGACTAGCGGGGACTGCGCAGTTCTTC
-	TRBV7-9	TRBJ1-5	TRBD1	CASSLTGGVSNQPQHF	TGTGCCAGCAGTCTTACAGGGGGCGTGAGCAATCAGCCCCAGCATTTT
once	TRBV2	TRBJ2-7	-	CASSEGSRAYEQYF	TGTGCCAGCAGTGAAGGTTCCAGGGCCTACGAGCAGTACTTC
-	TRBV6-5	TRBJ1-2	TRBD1	CASRDREGLGGYTF	TGTGCCAGCAGGGACAGGGAAGGCTTAGGTGGCTACACCTTC
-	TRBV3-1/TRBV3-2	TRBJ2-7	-	CASSLNSYEQYF	TGTGCCAGCAGCCTCAACTCCTACGAGCAGTACTTC
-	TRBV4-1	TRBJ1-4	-	CASSQPDNSKNEKLFF	TGCGCCAGCAGCCAACCGGACAATTCAAAGAATGAAAAACTGTTTTTT
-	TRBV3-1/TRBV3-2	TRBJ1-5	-	CASSPYSNQPQHF	TGTGCCAGCAGCCCCTATAGCAATCAGCCCCAGCATTTT
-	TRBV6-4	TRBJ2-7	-	CASITSRVHPPYEQYF	TGTGCCAGCATCACCAGCAGGGTTCATCCGCCCTACGAGCAGTACTTC
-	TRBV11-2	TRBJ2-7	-	CASRSDSGEQYF	TGTGCCAGCAGATCGGACAGCGGAGAGCAGTACTTC
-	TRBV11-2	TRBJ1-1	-	CASSLVSEGAFF	TGTGCCAGCAGCTTAGTTTCAGAGGGAGCTTTCTTT
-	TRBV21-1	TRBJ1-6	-	CASPGGRRSPLHF	TGTGCCAGCCCAGGGGGCAGAAGATCACCCCTCCACTTT
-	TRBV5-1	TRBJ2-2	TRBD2	CASSLVAGGPGTGELFF	TGCGCCAGCAGCTTGGTAGCGGGAGGGCCAGGGACCGGGGAGCTGTTTTTT
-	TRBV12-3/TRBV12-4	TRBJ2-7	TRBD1	CASTRTGGYEQYF	TGTGCCAGCACCCGGACAGGGGGCTACGAGCAGTACTTC
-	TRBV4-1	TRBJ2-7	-	CASSQDLDTYEQYF	TGCGCCAGCAGCCAAGATCTAGATACCTACGAGCAGTACTTC
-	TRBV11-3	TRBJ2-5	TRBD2	CASSLAGGNGETQYF	TGTGCCAGCAGCTTAGCCGGGGGGAATGGAGAGACCCAGTACTTC
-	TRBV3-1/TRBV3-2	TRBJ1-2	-	CASSQVRFDYGYTF	TGTGCCAGCAGCCAAGTACGGTTTGACTATGGCTACACCTTC
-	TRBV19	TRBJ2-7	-	CASSWYPGSYEQYF	TGTGCCAGTAGTTGGTACCCAGGATCCTACGAGCAGTACTTC